Sequencing of this TCR beta chain was carried out in a study of blood T cells in healthy people across ages. Study-level results: Strong correlation existed between TCR beta diversity and naive T cell percentage.

Trimming at V came to 7 bases and at J to 3 bases, leaving 6 bases not matched to a gene. CDR3 length: 14 amino acids. A few counts support this clonotype. The antigen is undetermined. Combining a sample-barcoded 5' primer with a J-beta primer mix, a second PCR ran for about 6 to 12 cycles. A tag from a template-switch adaptor with 12 random nucleotides marked each cDNA molecule. TCRdb used MiXCR to reprocess the 5' RACE reads, holding one entry per CDR3 protein. The data show hundreds of thousands of distinct CDR3 sequences, more than 40% seen once. Sequenced: blood. The sequence derives from a man aged 55 to 69 in good health. The V and J genes are TRBV12-3 or TRBV12-4 and TRBJ1-5, with 7 nucleotides matching TRBD1. The CDR3 region is CASTKTGPNQPQHF. The CDR3 nucleotides read TGTGCCAGCACTAAGACAGGGCCCAATCAGCCCCAGCATTTT.